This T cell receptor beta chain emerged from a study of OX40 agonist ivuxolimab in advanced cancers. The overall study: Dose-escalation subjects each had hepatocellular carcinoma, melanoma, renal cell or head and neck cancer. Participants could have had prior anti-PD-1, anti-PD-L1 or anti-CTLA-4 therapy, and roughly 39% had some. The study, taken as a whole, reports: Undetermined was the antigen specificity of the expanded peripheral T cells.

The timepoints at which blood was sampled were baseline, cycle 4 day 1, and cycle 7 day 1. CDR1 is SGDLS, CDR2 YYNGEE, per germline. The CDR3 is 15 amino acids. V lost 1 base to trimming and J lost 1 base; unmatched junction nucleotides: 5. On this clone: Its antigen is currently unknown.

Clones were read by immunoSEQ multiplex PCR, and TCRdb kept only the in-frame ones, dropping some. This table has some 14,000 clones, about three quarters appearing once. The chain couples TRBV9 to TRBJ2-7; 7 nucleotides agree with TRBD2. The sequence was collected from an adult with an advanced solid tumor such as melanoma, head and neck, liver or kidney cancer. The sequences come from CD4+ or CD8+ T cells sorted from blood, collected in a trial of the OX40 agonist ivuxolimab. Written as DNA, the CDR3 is TGTGCCAGCAGCGTACGGGGGGAGGGTTCCTACGAGCAGTACTTC. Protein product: CASSVRGEGSYEQYF.